This TCR beta chain appears in the sequencing data of a study of OX40 agonist ivuxolimab in advanced cancers. Sequenced by immunoSEQ multiplex PCR; TCRdb stores in-frame clones only, minus some. The sample gives roughly 35,000 clones, almost 85% of which show up once; around 2% is in the top ten. This clone was seen once. The antigen is unknown. Regarding the study as a whole: At 0.1 to 3.0 mg/kg and by week 6, CD4+ and CD8+ T cells in the blood had expanded clonally. Normalized expansion of T-cell clones was also low for some nonresponders.

The CDR3 extends over 11 amino acids. Germline lookup yields CDR1 WNHNN and CDR2 SYGVQD (reference sequence). Trimming took 3 bases from V and 6 from J, leaving 6 bases between them. The sample was CD4+ or CD8+ T cells sorted from blood, taken in a trial of the OX40 agonist ivuxolimab. The clonotype comes from an adult with an advanced solid tumor such as melanoma, head and neck, liver or kidney cancer. This chain connects TRBV10-1 to TRBJ2-7; D perhaps matches TRBD2 (6 bases). CDR3 DNA sequence: TGCGCCAGCAGTGAAGCGGGCGAGCAGTACTTC. Encoded protein: CASSEAGEQYF.